Listed below are T cell receptor beta chains from one sample, sequenced in a study of Ad26.COV2.S vaccination and SARS-CoV-2 variants. Only in-frame clones appear in the TCRdb table, and some are missing; sequencing was by immunoSEQ multiplex PCR. The sample has about 350,000 clones, 65% to 90% seen once. Sequenced material: peripheral blood, taken in a trial of Ad26.COV2.S vaccine versus placebo. The receptors come from a person aged 18-60 years who received the Ad26.COV2.S COVID-19 vaccine or a placebo. CDR3s include the opening cysteine and the closing phenylalanine or tryptophan. The order of the fields is clone size, V gene, D gene, J gene, CDR3 DNA, CDR3 protein. A D gene is named only where the DNA matches it firmly. The size of a clone is reported for some rows only, either as once, few or many, or as a class for expanded clones.

size: -
V: TRBV27
D: -
J: TRBJ2-7
DNA: TGTGCCAGCAGTTCGCTAGGCTACGAGCAGTACTTC
CDR3: CASSSLGYEQYF

size: -
V: TRBV7-9
D: -
J: TRBJ1-2
DNA: TGTGCCAGCAGCTTAGGAAGTGTACAGGACCGCTATGGCTACACCTTC
CDR3: CASSLGSVQDRYGYTF

size: -
V: TRBV7-2
D: TRBD1
J: TRBJ2-7
DNA: TGTGCCAGCAGCTTTGACCGACAGGGCCCCTACGAGCAGTACTTC
CDR3: CASSFDRQGPYEQYF

size: -
V: TRBV5-1
D: -
J: TRBJ2-7
DNA: TGCGCCAGTATGGGACTTACCTACGAGCAGTACTTC
CDR3: CASMGLTYEQYF

size: -
V: TRBV18
D: TRBD1
J: TRBJ1-5
DNA: TGTGCCAGCTCACCGGGAGGGGGCAGCAATCAGCCCCAGCATTTT
CDR3: CASSPGGGSNQPQHF

size: -
V: TRBV4-1
D: -
J: TRBJ2-4
DNA: TGCGCCAGCAGCCAAGTAGGAACTAGTCGGAACATTCAGTACTTC
CDR3: CASSQVGTSRNIQYF

size: -
V: TRBV2
D: -
J: TRBJ2-7
DNA: TGTGCCAGCAGGCTACAGGGTAGGGGCTACGAGCAGTACTTC
CDR3: CASRLQGRGYEQYF

size: -
V: TRBV5-4
D: -
J: TRBJ2-6
DNA: TGTGCCAGCAACTTATTACAGGGTTTTGCTGGGGCCAACGTCCTGACTTTC
CDR3: CASNLLQGFAGANVLTF

size: -
V: TRBV10-3
D: TRBD1
J: TRBJ2-6
DNA: TGTGCCATCAGCTACAGGGGAATAGGCTCTGGGGCCAACGTCCTGACTTTC
CDR3: CAISYRGIGSGANVLTF

size: few
V: TRBV6-4
D: -
J: TRBJ1-3
DNA: TGTGCCAGCAGTGGGGGAGAGAACGCTGGAAACACCATATATTTT
CDR3: CASSGGENAGNTIYF

size: few
V: TRBV27
D: -
J: TRBJ1-6
DNA: TGTGCCAGCAGTTTAGAGGCAGATTATAATTCACCCCTCCACTTT
CDR3: CASSLEADYNSPLHF

size: -
V: TRBV9
D: TRBD1
J: TRBJ2-3
DNA: TGTGCCAGCAGCGCCGACAGGGTTACGCAGTATTTT
CDR3: CASSADRVTQYF

size: -
V: TRBV3-1/TRBV3-2
D: -
J: TRBJ1-2
DNA: TGTGCCAGCAGCCAAGTGGGGCCGGAGGGAGGCTACACCTTC
CDR3: CASSQVGPEGGYTF

size: once
V: TRBV5-1
D: -
J: TRBJ2-3
DNA: TGCGCCAGCAGCTTGGGGATTGGGTGGGGAGGCACGGATACGCAGTATTTT
CDR3: CASSLGIGWGGTDTQYF

size: -
V: TRBV7-2
D: -
J: TRBJ1-1
DNA: TGTGCCAGCAGCCCGCGAGGGGGGGGTCGATGGGCTTTCTTT
CDR3: CASSPRGGGRWAFF

size: -
V: TRBV4-2
D: -
J: TRBJ1-4
DNA: TGTGCCAGCAGCCAAGTTCGAGCAACTAATGAAAAACTGTTTTTT
CDR3: CASSQVRATNEKLFF

size: -
V: TRBV7-9
D: -
J: TRBJ2-2
DNA: TGTGCCAGCAGAACGGTTTCGAACACCGGGGAGCTGTTTTTT
CDR3: CASRTVSNTGELFF

size: -
V: TRBV5-1
D: TRBD1
J: TRBJ1-2
DNA: TGCGCCAGCAGCTTGTTGGGACAGAGCAACTATGGCTACACCTTC
CDR3: CASSLLGQSNYGYTF

size: -
V: TRBV4-3
D: TRBD1
J: TRBJ1-3
DNA: TGCGCCAGCAGCCAGGTCGGGACAGCTCTCTCTGGAAACACCATATATTTT
CDR3: CASSQVGTALSGNTIYF

size: -
V: TRBV15
D: TRBD1
J: TRBJ1-1
DNA: TGTGCCACCAGCAGAGATTTGGCAGGGGGAGGTACTGAAGCTTTCTTT
CDR3: CATSRDLAGGGTEAFF

size: -
V: TRBV6-5
D: -
J: TRBJ2-5
DNA: TGTGCCAGCAGTCGGGGCTCGGAGACCCAGTACTTC
CDR3: CASSRGSETQYF

size: -
V: TRBV27
D: -
J: TRBJ1-2
DNA: TGTGCCAGCAGTCCCACGACACTTAACTATGGCTACACCTTC
CDR3: CASSPTTLNYGYTF

size: -
V: TRBV19
D: -
J: TRBJ1-3
DNA: TGTGCCAGTAGTATTCGGGACCCTGGAAACACCATATATTTT
CDR3: CASSIRDPGNTIYF

size: -
V: TRBV3-1/TRBV3-2
D: -
J: TRBJ2-7
DNA: TGTGCCAGCAGCCAAGCCGACTCGGGCGAGCAGTACTTC
CDR3: CASSQADSGEQYF

size: -
V: TRBV4-1
D: -
J: TRBJ2-3
DNA: TGCGCCAGCAGCCAGGGGGAGTCTTACACAGATACGCAGTATTTT
CDR3: CASSQGESYTDTQYF

size: -
V: TRBV6-5
D: -
J: TRBJ1-1
DNA: TGTGCCAGCCTACCCCTAACCGTGAACACTGAAGCTTTCTTT
CDR3: CASLPLTVNTEAFF

size: once
V: TRBV27
D: -
J: TRBJ1-1
DNA: TGTGCCAGCAGTTACCAGGGCGCCACTGAAGCTTTCTTT
CDR3: CASSYQGATEAFF

size: once
V: TRBV14
D: -
J: TRBJ2-7
DNA: TGTGCCAGCAGCCAAGTAGGACAGCCACCCTACGAGCAGTACTTC
CDR3: CASSQVGQPPYEQYF

size: -
V: TRBV19
D: -
J: TRBJ2-1
DNA: TGTGCCAGTAGTATAGGGGGTAGCGGCTCCTACAATGAGCAGTTCTTC
CDR3: CASSIGGSGSYNEQFF

size: -
V: TRBV7-9
D: TRBD2
J: TRBJ2-1
DNA: TGTGCCAGCAGCTCCGGGACTAGCGGTGACAATGAGCAGTTCTTC
CDR3: CASSSGTSGDNEQFF

size: few
V: TRBV19
D: TRBD1
J: TRBJ2-1
DNA: TGTGCCAGTAGGACATCTCAGGGGGCGTATAAGAATGAGCAGTTCTTC
CDR3: CASRTSQGAYKNEQFF

size: -
V: TRBV6-2/TRBV6-3
D: -
J: TRBJ2-5
DNA: TGTGCCAGCAGTTACTCCCAACTATCCGGACCTCAAGAGACCCAGTACTTC
CDR3: CASSYSQLSGPQETQYF

size: -
V: TRBV12-3/TRBV12-4
D: -
J: TRBJ2-7
DNA: TGTGCCAGCAGCGTCGGAACAGTCGAGCAGTACTTC
CDR3: CASSVGTVEQYF

size: -
V: TRBV7-8
D: -
J: TRBJ1-2
DNA: TGTGCCAGCAGCCGAGGACACGATGGCTACACCTTC
CDR3: CASSRGHDGYTF

size: -
V: TRBV3-1/TRBV3-2
D: -
J: TRBJ1-2
DNA: TGTGCCAGCAGCCAAGGGGTCTGGGGCTACACCTTC
CDR3: CASSQGVWGYTF

size: -
V: TRBV24-1
D: -
J: TRBJ1-2
DNA: TGTGCCACCAGTGATCGGTCCGCAGGCTACACCTTC
CDR3: CATSDRSAGYTF

size: -
V: TRBV2
D: -
J: TRBJ2-3
DNA: TGTGCTGGAAGCACAGATACGCAGTATTTT
CDR3: CAGSTDTQYF

size: once
V: TRBV3-1/TRBV3-2
D: TRBD2
J: TRBJ2-1
DNA: TGTGCCAGCAGCCGAAATCTAGCGGGGGCCGGGAATGAGCAGTTCTTC
CDR3: CASSRNLAGAGNEQFF

size: -
V: TRBV3-1/TRBV3-2
D: TRBD1
J: TRBJ1-3
DNA: TGTGCCAGCAGCCAAGGGACAGGGTCCTCTGGAAACACCATATATTTT
CDR3: CASSQGTGSSGNTIYF

size: -
V: TRBV18
D: TRBD1
J: TRBJ2-2
DNA: TGTGCCAACTCACCACAGGGGGTGAACACCGGGGAGCTGTTTTTT
CDR3: CANSPQGVNTGELFF

size: -
V: TRBV5-1
D: TRBD2
J: TRBJ2-1
DNA: TGCGCCAGCAGCTTACGGACTAGCGGCTCCTACAATGAGCAGTTCTTC
CDR3: CASSLRTSGSYNEQFF

size: -
V: TRBV5-5
D: TRBD2
J: TRBJ2-1
DNA: TGTGCCAGCAGCTTCCTGAGGACTAGCGGGAGTCTCCACAATGAGCAGTTCTTC
CDR3: CASSFLRTSGSLHNEQFF

size: few
V: TRBV5-1
D: TRBD2
J: TRBJ2-7
DNA: TGCGCCAGCAGCCATGGACTAGCGGGAGGGTCCTACGAGCAGTACTTC
CDR3: CASSHGLAGGSYEQYF

size: -
V: TRBV4-2
D: TRBD2
J: TRBJ2-1
DNA: TGTGCCAGCAGCCAAGAAGATTGGGGGGGTGCTAGCGGGAGGGCCTACAATGAGCAGTTCTTC
CDR3: CASSQEDWGGASGRAYNEQFF

size: -
V: TRBV4-3
D: -
J: TRBJ2-3
DNA: TGCGCCAGCAGCCAAGACAGGGGCACGGATACGCAGTATTTT
CDR3: CASSQDRGTDTQYF

size: -
V: TRBV10-3
D: -
J: TRBJ1-1
DNA: TGTGCCATCAGCAACGGACAGATCGAAGCTTTCTTT
CDR3: CAISNGQIEAFF

size: -
V: TRBV7-2
D: TRBD2
J: TRBJ2-3
DNA: TGTGCCAGCAGCTTAGCTTCTAGACTAGCGGGGCCCTACACAGATACGCAGTATTTT
CDR3: CASSLASRLAGPYTDTQYF

size: -
V: TRBV7-2
D: TRBD1
J: TRBJ1-2
DNA: TGTGCCAGCAGCGGACCGGGACAGGGATGGGACTATGGCTACACCTTC
CDR3: CASSGPGQGWDYGYTF

size: -
V: TRBV27
D: -
J: TRBJ1-2
DNA: TGTGCCAGCAGTTTTGGGGGAGGCTATGGCTACACCTTC
CDR3: CASSFGGGYGYTF

size: few
V: TRBV7-9
D: -
J: TRBJ1-5
DNA: TGTGCCAGCAGCTTAGGTGGTCGTCAGCCCCAGCATTTT
CDR3: CASSLGGRQPQHF

size: -
V: TRBV5-4
D: TRBD2
J: TRBJ2-1
DNA: TGTGCCAGCAGCTCTCGGACTAGCGGGAACTACAATGAGCAGTTCTTC
CDR3: CASSSRTSGNYNEQFF

size: once
V: TRBV3-1/TRBV3-2
D: TRBD2
J: TRBJ2-2
DNA: TGTGCCAGCAGCCAAGGACTAGCGGGAGTTGGTGGGGAGCTGTTTTTT
CDR3: CASSQGLAGVGGELFF

size: -
V: TRBV12-3/TRBV12-4
D: -
J: TRBJ2-7
DNA: TGTGCCAGCACCGGACAGCCCACCTACGAGCAGTACTTC
CDR3: CASTGQPTYEQYF

size: few
V: TRBV14
D: TRBD2
J: TRBJ2-7
DNA: TGTGCCAGCAGCCTCCTTAGCGGGGCACTCTACGAGCAGTACTTC
CDR3: CASSLLSGALYEQYF

size: -
V: TRBV20-1
D: TRBD1
J: TRBJ1-1
DNA: TGCAGTGCTAGAGGACAGGGGACAGCTTTCTTT
CDR3: CSARGQGTAFF